This T cell receptor (beta chain) was recovered during a study of T-cell reconstitution after alpha-beta-depleted transplantation in children. Unique molecular identifiers were incorporated during preparation of the TCRbeta library. From the PCR reads, TCRdb called clonotypes with MiXCR, one entry per CDR3 protein. The repertoire consists of approximately 240,000 distinct CDR3 sequences, with about 9.6% occurring once and the leading ten covering approximately 5.4%. The V and J ends lost 1 base and 7 bases respectively, with 10 bases between them. CDR1 is SGHTA and CDR2 is FQGTGA in the germline V gene. CDR3 length: 13 amino acids.

This clonotype was obtained from a human donor who donated a stem cell graft to a child with SCID. The specimen comprised PBMCs from the stem cell graft donor, sampled from the stem cell graft. This chain links TRBV7-3 with TRBJ1-1; D call uncertain. CDR3 region: CASSLRMGGEAFF. The CDR3 DNA follows: TGTGCCAGCAGCTTAAGAATGGGAGGTGAAGCTTTCTTT. Filled out from reference TRBV7-3 and TRBJ1-1, the complete variable domain reads GAGVSQTPSNKVTEKGKYVELRCDPISGHTALYWYRQSLGQGPEFLIYFQGTGAADDSGLPNDRFFAVRPEGSVSTLKIQRTERGDSAVYLCASSLRMGGEAFFGQGTRLTVV.